The sequence of this TCR beta chain was determined in a study of T cells in Graves' hyperthyroidism and ophthalmopathy. If no ophthalmopathy progression occurred within 18 months, Graves' hyperthyroidism was stable. CDR3 length equals 13 residues. J was trimmed by 7 bases and V by 5 bases; bases with no gene match: 4. Germline CDR1 and CDR2: MNHNS and SASEGT. This clonotype was observed many times. RNA transcripts served as the template for amplifying TCR beta CDR3 regions. TCR CDR3 regions were first amplified by RT-PCR with HTBI primers. MiXCR was run by TCRdb on the multiplex PCR reads, yielding one entry per CDR3 protein. The sample carries 550,000 to 600,000 distinct CDR3 sequences, approximately 16% recorded once.

Material for sequencing was blood. This sequence joins TRBV6-1 and TRBJ2-2, with 7 bases lining up with TRBD1. The receptor was isolated from a young woman with Graves' hyperthyroidism. CDR3 DNA sequence: TGTGCCAGCAGTTCGACAGGGAACGGGGAGCTGTTTTTT. Translation gives CASSSTGNGELFF.